This T cell receptor (beta chain) was retrieved from a study of neoadjuvant anti-PD-1 for oral cavity cancer. This CDR3 comprises 16 residues. Germline CDR1 and CDR2: SNHLY and FYNNEI. V lost 7 bases, J lost 4 bases, and 9 bases stayed unmatched. Clones were sequenced by immunoSEQ multiplex PCR, and TCRdb holds only the in-frame ones, with some missing. The sample lists about 17,000 clones; less than 80% were seen once. Material: PBMCs, obtained before nivolumab (anti-PD-1) treatment. The genes are TRBV2 and TRBJ2-1; TRBD2 matches at 11 bases. This clonotype was sampled from a person between 35 and 79 years old with oral cavity squamous cell carcinoma. CDR3 coding DNA: TGTGCCAGCATTAGATTGACTAGCGGGGCTTACAATGAGCAGTTCTTC. Its translation is CASIRLTSGAYNEQFF.